The clone carrying this T cell receptor beta chain is termed medium-sized. The data were taken from a study of graft-versus-host responses after intestinal transplantation. Background on the study: Anti-thymocyte globulin induction was given to all recipients, followed by tacrolimus and steroids for around three years. Findings of the study overall: The study associated peak circulating GvH clone levels with early post-transplant HvG declines. GvH clones occurred in recipient marrow; some first appeared in ileum or blood.

Roughly 200,000 CFSE-labeled responder cells were plated with roughly 200,000 irradiated, violet-dye-labeled stimulator cells. Once the reaction had ended, proliferating CFSE-low CD3+CD4+ and CD3+CD8+ responders were sorted. Only in-frame clones appear in the TCRdb table, and some are missing; sequencing was by immunoSEQ multiplex PCR. The sample has roughly 8,700 clones, around a third seen once; the top ten hold under 2.5%. Germline CDR1 reads LGHNA; CDR2 reads YSLEER. Trimming shortened V by 0 bases and J by 0 bases, and 14 bases separated the two germline ends. CDR3 length: 17 residues. The chain carries TRBV4-3 and TRBJ1-2; D gene uncertain. The receptor was isolated from a human patient who received an intestinal transplant. This sample comprised alloreactive CD8+ T cells from a mixed lymphocyte reaction culture, obtained before intestinal transplant. Described subset: CFSE-low proliferating T cells sorted from approximately six-day pre-transplant mixed lymphocyte reaction (GvH or HvG direction). Here the CDR3 reads CASSQDLRSSANYGYTF. The CDR3 region has the DNA TGCGCCAGCAGCCAAGACTTACGGAGCTCAGCTAACTATGGCTACACCTTC.